This T cell receptor beta chain was sequenced for a study of siplizumab effects on memory and regulatory T cells. Study-wide results and caveats: Tregs proliferating in siplizumab cultures lacked confirmation of their suppressive function.

Some clones are missing from TCRdb's copy, which holds only in-frame ones; the method was immunoSEQ multiplex PCR. The sample shows fewer than 130,000 clones, roughly 92% of them seen only once. This clone was detected only once. What it binds is not known. Germline CDR1 SGHNT, CDR2 YYREEE (reference sequence). J lost 5 bases, V lost 4 bases, and 10 bases had no gene match. This CDR3 is 15 amino acids long. The clonotype originates from a human donor in good health. Material for sequencing was CD4+ T cells sorted from blood. The rearrangement joins TRBV5-4 to TRBJ2-7; TRBD1 agrees at 9 bases. In DNA form, the CDR3 reads TGTGCCAGCAGCCAAGATGGGACAGGGCAGGACGAGCAGTACTTC. As protein: CASSQDGTGQDEQYF.